Listed here are 30 T cell receptor beta chains from one sample, sequenced in a study of blood T cells in healthy people across ages. Then a second PCR, running about 6 to 11 cycles, was carried out with a sample-barcoded 5' primer and a J-beta primer mix. TCRdb independently ran MiXCR on the 5' RACE reads; one entry per CDR3 protein. The sample lists more than 800,000 distinct CDR3 sequences; 25% to 35% were seen once. The sequencing sample was made of blood. The source is a woman of 80 years or more in good health.

In its sample, this clonotype was seen a few times. V and J are TRBV30 and TRBJ2-1; 12 positions agree with TRBD2. Germline V CDR1 and CDR2: GTSNPN, SVGIG (reference sequence). The CDR3 length is 16 residues. V shed 3 bases and J 7 bases; nucleotides not matched to a gene: 10. This CDR3 reads CAWRWASGGARNEQFF. The CDR3, as DNA: TGTGCCTGGAGATGGGCTAGCGGGGGGGCCCGGAATGAGCAGTTCTTC.

This clonotype has at least ten counts. The rearrangement uses TRBV15 and TRBJ1-6; TRBD1 might be the D (5 bases). V was cut by 1 base and J by 9 bases, with 10 bases left in between. The CDR3 is made up of 14 amino acids. The germline CDR1 and CDR2 sequences are LNHNV and YYDKDF (reference sequence). The CDR3 DNA reads TGTGCCACCAGCAGAGCCAGGGAAGGTTCACCCCTCCACTTT. It translates to CATSRAREGSPLHF.

This clonotype occurred a few times. This chain joins TRBV11-2 and TRBJ2-5; 10 nucleotides align to TRBD1. The V segment lost 6 bases and the J segment 5 bases; nucleotides outside the gene matches: 9. This CDR3 contains 15 residues. CDR1 SGHAT and CDR2 FQNNGV come from the germline V gene. The CDR3 DNA reads TGTGCCAGCAGTTCGACCGGGACAGGGGCGGAGACCCAGTACTTC. Translation: CASSSTGTGAETQYF.

V and J are TRBV6-1 and TRBJ2-4, with D unresolved. The J call is in doubt because the DNA end fits TRBJ2-7 better. The CDR3 has 14 residues. CDR1 is MNHNS, CDR2 SASEGT, per germline. CDR3 nucleotide sequence: TGTGCCAGCAGTAGCCAGGTCCTCCCCTACGAGCAGTACTTC. It yields the protein CASSSQVLPYEQYF.

The sample holds many counts of this clonotype. This rearrangement joins TRBV14 to TRBJ2-3; no definite D call. V gave up 4 bases and J gave up 0 bases, with 11 bases separating them. This CDR3 has 15 residues. Germline assignment: CDR1 SGHDN and CDR2 FVKESK. The CDR3 here is CASSPRAASTDTQYF. The CDR3, as DNA: TGTGCCAGCAGCCCTCGCGCAGCTAGCACAGATACGCAGTATTTT. Full variable domain (rest looked up from reference TRBV14 and TRBJ2-3): EAGVTQFPSHSVIEKGQTVTLRCDPISGHDNLYWYRRVMGKEIKFLLHFVKESKQDESGMPNNRFLAERTGGTYSTLKVQPAELEDSGVYFCASSPRAASTDTQYFGPGTRLTVL.

Remarks on this clonotype: The junction and the germline gene differ at one end; a read error may be behind it. The chain links TRBV5-1 to TRBJ1-1; 9 bases match TRBD1. Germline V CDR1 and CDR2: SGHRS, YFSETQ. The CDR3 has 16 residues. CDR3 loop: CASSLNPGQGYTGAFF. The CDR3 nucleotides read TGCGCCAGCAGCCTCAACCCGGGACAGGGATATACTGGAGCTTTCTTT.

Comment on this clonotype: This may be a read error, as it is one base from a much larger clone. The rearrangement joins TRBV7-2 to TRBJ2-1; 7 positions agree with TRBD2. The CDR3 is 13 residues long. Per germline, CDR1 SGHTA and CDR2 FQGNSA. The CDR3 region has the DNA TGTGCCAGCAGCTCTAGCGGTTACAATGGGCAGTTCTTC. Translating gives CASSSSGYNGQFF.

This clonotype was counted between two and nine times. The CDR3 spells CATRGGAGSYGYTF. The CDR3 DNA reads as TGTGCCACCCGGGGAGGGGCAGGATCGTATGGCTACACCTTC. The chain couples TRBV27 to TRBJ1-2, with a weak D call TRBD1 (5 bases). The CDR3 has 14 residues. Germline V lookup: CDR1 MNHEY, CDR2 SMNVEV (reference sequence). V lost 10 bases to trimming and J lost 5 bases, with 20 bases between them.

This clonotype was observed many times. The rearrangement uses TRBV6-5 and TRBJ2-1, with no clear D. Per germline, CDR1 MNHEY and CDR2 SVGAGI. CDR3 length: 12 amino acids. V was cut by 7 bases and J by 4 bases, with 8 bases left in between. CDR3 nucleotide sequence: TGTGCCAGCATAAACTGGTACAATGAGCAGTTCTTC. Its protein is CASINWYNEQFF.

This clonotype was seen only a few times. The CDR3, as DNA: TGTGCCAGCAGCCCGAGAGGGCGGAATCCATACACCTTC. The encoded protein is CASSPRGRNPYTF. The chain has TRBV5-6 and TRBJ1-2; no firm D call. V was clipped by 4 bases and J by 11 bases, with 18 bases between them. The germline CDR1 and CDR2 sequences are SGHDT and YYEEEE. The CDR3 is 13 residues long. Complete variable domain (other parts from reference TRBV5-6 and TRBJ1-2): DAGVTQSPTHLIKTRGQQVTLRCSPKSGHDTVSWYQQALGQGPQFIFQYYEEEERQRGNFPDRFSGHQFPNYSSELNVNALLLGDSALYLCASSPRGRNPYTFGSGTRLTVV.

This clonotype was picked up a small number of times. The rearrangement links TRBV6-1 to TRBJ2-2, with 8 bases lining up with TRBD1. Unmatched junction bases numbered 10, after V lost 4 bases and J lost 6 bases. There are 16 residues in the CDR3. CDR1 and CDR2 from the germline V gene are MNHNS and SASEGT. The CDR3 region has the DNA TGTGCCAGCAGTGCCACGCAGGGGGCCATGGCCGGGGAGCTGTTTTTT. Protein product: CASSATQGAMAGELFF.

This clonotype was observed at least ten times. This rearrangement joins TRBV20-1 to TRBJ2-3; 7 nucleotides match TRBD2. The CDR3 has 15 residues. V dropped 3 bases and J dropped 2; count of bases not matched to a gene: 8. CDR1 is DFQATT, CDR2 SNEGSKA, per germline (reference sequence). CDR3 nucleotide sequence: TGCAGTGCTAGGGTTAGCCGGGACTACACAGATACGCAGTATTTT. It codes for CSARVSRDYTDTQYF.

This clonotype was seen ten or more times. This chain connects TRBV24-1 to TRBJ1-5; 10 nucleotides agree with TRBD1. Germline CDR1 is KGHDR and CDR2 is SFDVKD. This CDR3 comprises 15 residues. J lost 4 bases, V lost 6 bases, and 5 bases had no gene match. The CDR3 DNA sequence: TGTGCCACCAGTTTGGGGACAGGGGAAAATCAGCCCCAGCATTTT. Protein product: CATSLGTGENQPQHF.

The chain joins TRBV27 to TRBJ1-2; 9 positions agree with TRBD1. The CDR3 covers 14 residues. Germline V gene data show CDR1 as MNHEY and CDR2 as SMNVEV (reference sequence). Losses at the gene ends were 6 bases for V and 8 bases for J; bases not matched to a gene: 10. The CDR3 DNA reads TGTGCCAGCAGAGGAACGACAGGGGGTAGGGGCTACACCTTC. It specifies CASRGTTGGRGYTF.

About this clonotype itself: Given a much more abundant clone one base away, this may be a read error. V usage is TRBV6-2 or TRBV6-3 and J usage is TRBJ2-1; TRBD1 matches 9 bases. Germline V gene data show CDR1 as MNHEY and CDR2 as SVGEGT. Unmatched junction bases numbered 3, after V lost 5 bases and J lost 4 bases. The CDR3 has 14 amino acids. The CDR3 protein is CASSDDRGYNEQFF. For the CDR3, the DNA is TGTGCCAGCAGTGATGACAGGGGGTACAATGAGCAGTTCTTC.

The table lists this clonotype with a count of one. The chain carries TRBV7-2 and TRBJ2-7; D might be TRBD1 (5 bases). Trimming took 5 bases from V and 5 from J, leaving 13 bases between them. The CDR3 is 13 amino acids. Germline loops: CDR1 SGHTA, CDR2 FQGNSA. For the CDR3, the DNA is TGTGCCAGCAGCCCGGACATACTCGACGAGCAGTACTTC. Residues: CASSPDILDEQYF.

This clonotype has at least ten counts. V and J are TRBV5-1 and TRBJ2-1, with a tentative D call TRBD2 (6 bases). V was trimmed by 2 bases and J by 4 bases, leaving 19 bases between them. Germline CDR1 and CDR2: SGHRS and YFSETQ. The CDR3 is 17 residues long. CDR3 amino acids: CASSFAVALAVYNEQFF. The CDR3 nucleotides read TGCGCCAGCAGCTTCGCTGTTGCACTAGCCGTTTACAATGAGCAGTTCTTC.

V usage is TRBV29-1 and J usage is TRBJ1-2; no definite D call. V was trimmed by 5 bases and J by 6 bases, leaving 13 bases between them. This CDR3 has 12 amino acids. The germline gives CDR1 SQVTM, CDR2 ANQGSEA. DNA of the CDR3: TGCAGCGTTAATGTGGCCGAGCATGGCTACACCTTC. Translation gives CSVNVAEHGYTF.

The chain couples TRBV7-9 to TRBJ2-1, with unresolved D. The DNA matches TRBJ2-7 better at its end, which makes the J call doubtful. This CDR3 spans 16 amino acids. The germline gives CDR1 SEHNR, CDR2 FQNEAQ (reference sequence). CDR3 DNA sequence: TGTGCCAGCAGCCTAAGGGATCGGAACTCCTACAATGAGCAGTACTTC. Amino acids: CASSLRDRNSYNEQYF.

This clonotype was counted between two and nine times. The rearrangement joins TRBV7-2 to TRBJ1-2, with 8 bases that match TRBD1. The V and J ends lost 5 bases and 1 base, in that order; junction bases with no gene match: 6. CDR3 size: 15 residues. Per the germline V gene, CDR1 is SGHTA and CDR2 is FQGNSA. CDR3 residues: CASSIRQGFNYGYTF. In DNA form, the CDR3 reads TGTGCCAGCAGCATCAGACAGGGGTTTAACTATGGCTACACCTTC.

This clonotype was recorded at least ten times. A single base separates this from a much larger clone, so it may be a read error. The chain carries TRBV29-1 and TRBJ1-4, with D possibly matching TRBD1 (5 bases). CDR1 is SQVTM, CDR2 ANQGSEA, per germline. The CDR3 loop spans 13 amino acids. The CDR3 DNA sequence: TGCAGCGTCCGGGACGGTCCCAATGAAAAACGGTTTTTT. It specifies CSVRDGPNEKRFF.

The chain joins TRBV6-2 or TRBV6-3 to TRBJ2-3; D is uncertain. Germline values: CDR1 MNHEY, CDR2 SVGEGT. CDR3 length: 15 amino acids. V was trimmed by 2 bases and J by 1 base, leaving 10 bases between them. The CDR3 nucleotides are TGTGCCAGCAGTTACCAAGCTTTTGGCACAGATACGCAGTATTTT. Amino acid sequence: CASSYQAFGTDTQYF.

Only a few counts were recorded for this clonotype. This CDR3 is CASSQFRGSYEQYF. CDR3 nucleotide sequence: TGTGCCAGCAGCCAATTTAGGGGATCCTACGAGCAGTACTTC. This rearrangement joins TRBV14 to TRBJ2-7, with D possibly being TRBD1 (5 bases). V lost 2 bases to trimming and J lost 1 base, with 9 bases between them. This CDR3 is 14 amino acids long. The germline V gene encodes CDR1 SGHDN and CDR2 FVKESK.

This clonotype was picked up a small number of times. The CDR3 is CASSLGDRGGGQPQHF. The CDR3 DNA reads TGTGCCAGCAGCTTGGGGGACAGGGGGGGAGGACAGCCCCAGCATTTT. V and J are TRBV5-6 and TRBJ1-5, with 11 bases aligning to TRBD1. V dropped 0 bases and J dropped 7; count of bases not matched to a gene: 6. Germline CDR1 is SGHDT and CDR2 is YYEEEE. The CDR3 runs to 16 residues.

This clonotype turned up a few times. The rearrangement uses TRBV14 and TRBJ1-6; unclear D gene. Between the trimmed V and J ends, which lost 0 bases and 9 bases, there was a span of 12 bases. The germline V gene encodes CDR1 SGHDN and CDR2 FVKESK. CDR3 length: 15 amino acids. CDR3 in amino acids: CASSQDRRWASPLHF. The CDR3 DNA sequence: TGTGCCAGCAGCCAAGATAGGAGATGGGCTTCACCCCTCCACTTT.

This clonotype was observed a handful of times. One end of the junction does not line up with germline, which may come from a read error. The CDR3 sequence: CASSQGNYDYTF. The CDR3 nucleotides are TGTGCCAGCAGCCAGGGGAACTATGACTACACCTTC. The chain joins TRBV3-1 to TRBJ1-2; D uncertain. CDR3 length equals 12 residues. CDR1 and CDR2 (germline): LGHDT, YNNKEL (reference sequence).

This clonotype was seen many times. The J gene is TRBJ2-1, the V gene TRBV27; the match to TRBD1 covers 7 bases. Germline CDR1 reads MNHEY; CDR2 reads SMNVEV (reference sequence). The CDR3 has 15 amino acids. The ends lost 10 bases at V and 0 bases at J; junction bases unmatched: 9. The CDR3 DNA reads TGTGCCATCCGGACAGGAATGAGCTCCTACAATGAGCAGTTCTTC. Protein: CAIRTGMSSYNEQFF.

This clonotype was found a few times. This chain joins TRBV6-2 or TRBV6-3 and TRBJ1-4, with 8 bases aligning to TRBD1. The CDR3 runs 20 residues. Trimming took 6 bases from V and 0 from J; bases not matched to a gene: 18. From germline, CDR1 is MNHEY and CDR2 SVGEGT. The CDR3 DNA reads as TGTGCCAGCAGATCTCCCTACGGGACAGGAGTACGTGCAACTAATGAAAAACTGTTTTTT. Translation: CASRSPYGTGVRATNEKLFF.

This clonotype occurred many times. V usage is TRBV7-9 and J usage is TRBJ2-5; 9 bases are shared with TRBD1. CDR3 length equals 14 residues. CDR1 is SEHNR and CDR2 is FQNEAQ in the germline V gene (reference sequence). Trimming cost V 3 bases and J 3 bases; bases outside gene matches: 2. The CDR3 DNA reads as TGTGCCAGCAGCTTGGGACAGGGAAAAGAGACCCAGTACTTC. Translation: CASSLGQGKETQYF. Using reference TRBV7-9 and TRBJ2-5 for the parts outside the CDR3, the full variable domain is DTGVSQNPRHKITKRGQNVTFRCDPISEHNRLYWYRQTLGQGPEFLTYFQNEAQLEKSRLLSDRFSAERPKGSFSTLEIQRTEQGDSAMYLCASSLGQGKETQYFGPGTRLLVL.

This chain joins TRBV6-2 or TRBV6-3 and TRBJ1-4; D uncertain. The germline V and J ends were trimmed by 8 bases and 2 bases, with 15 bases remaining between them. This CDR3 region has 15 residues. CDR1 is MNHEY, CDR2 SVGEGT, per germline. In DNA form, the CDR3 reads TGTGCCAGCGGAGGTAGGCTCTTGACTAATGAAAAACTGTTTTTT. Its protein is CASGGRLLTNEKLFF.